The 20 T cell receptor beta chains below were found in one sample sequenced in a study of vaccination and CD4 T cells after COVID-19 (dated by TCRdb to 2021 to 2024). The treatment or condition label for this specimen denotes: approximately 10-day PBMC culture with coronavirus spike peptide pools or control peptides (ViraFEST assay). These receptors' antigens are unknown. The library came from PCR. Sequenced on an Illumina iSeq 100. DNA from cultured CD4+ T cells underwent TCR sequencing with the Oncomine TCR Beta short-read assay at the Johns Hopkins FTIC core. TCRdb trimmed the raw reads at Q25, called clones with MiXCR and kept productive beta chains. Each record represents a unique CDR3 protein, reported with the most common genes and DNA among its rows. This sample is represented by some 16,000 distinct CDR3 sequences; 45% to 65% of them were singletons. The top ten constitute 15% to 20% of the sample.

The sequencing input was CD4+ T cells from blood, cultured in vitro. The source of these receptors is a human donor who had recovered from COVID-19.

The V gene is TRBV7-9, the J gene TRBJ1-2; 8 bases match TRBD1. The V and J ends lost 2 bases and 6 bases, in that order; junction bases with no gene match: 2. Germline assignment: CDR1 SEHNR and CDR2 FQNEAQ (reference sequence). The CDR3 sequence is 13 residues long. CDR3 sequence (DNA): TGTGCCAGCAGCTTACAGGGGGCGAATGGCTACACCTTC. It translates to CASSLQGANGYTF.

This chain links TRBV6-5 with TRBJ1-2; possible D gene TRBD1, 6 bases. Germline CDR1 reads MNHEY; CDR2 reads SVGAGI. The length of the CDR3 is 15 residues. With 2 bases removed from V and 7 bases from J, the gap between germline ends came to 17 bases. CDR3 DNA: TGTGCCAGCAGTTACCTGGATAGGGGGGAGGGTGGCTACACCTTC. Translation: CASSYLDRGEGGYTF.

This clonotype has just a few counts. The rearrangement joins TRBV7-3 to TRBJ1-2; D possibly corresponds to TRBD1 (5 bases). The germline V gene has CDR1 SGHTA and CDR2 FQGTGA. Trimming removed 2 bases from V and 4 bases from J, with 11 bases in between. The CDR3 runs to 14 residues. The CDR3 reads CASSLGQGGYGYTF. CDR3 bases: TGTGCCAGCAGCTTAGGGCAGGGCGGCTATGGCTACACCTTC.

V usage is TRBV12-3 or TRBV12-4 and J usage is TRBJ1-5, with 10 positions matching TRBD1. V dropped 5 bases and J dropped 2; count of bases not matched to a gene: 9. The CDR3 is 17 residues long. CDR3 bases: TGTGCCAGCAGTGGAAAGGGACAGGGGATTGGCAATCAGCCCCAGCATTTT. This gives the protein CASSGKGQGIGNQPQHF.

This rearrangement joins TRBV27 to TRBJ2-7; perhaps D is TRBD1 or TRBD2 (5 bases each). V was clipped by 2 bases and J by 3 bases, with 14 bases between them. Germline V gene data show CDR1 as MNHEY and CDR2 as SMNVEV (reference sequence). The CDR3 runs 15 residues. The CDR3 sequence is CASSLRARDRYEQYF. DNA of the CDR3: TGTGCCAGCAGTTTAAGGGCCCGGGACCGCTACGAGCAGTACTTC.

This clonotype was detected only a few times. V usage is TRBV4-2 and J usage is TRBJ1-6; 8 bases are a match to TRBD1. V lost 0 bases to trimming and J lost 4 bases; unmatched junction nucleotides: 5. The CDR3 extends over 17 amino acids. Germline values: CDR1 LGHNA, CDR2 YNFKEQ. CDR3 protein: CASSQDPGQAYNSPLHF. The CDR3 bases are TGTGCCAGCAGCCAAGATCCGGGACAGGCGTATAATTCACCCCTCCACTTT.

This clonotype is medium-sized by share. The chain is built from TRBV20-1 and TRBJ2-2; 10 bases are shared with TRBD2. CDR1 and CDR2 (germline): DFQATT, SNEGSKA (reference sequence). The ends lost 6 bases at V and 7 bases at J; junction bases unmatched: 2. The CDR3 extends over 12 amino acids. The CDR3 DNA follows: TGCAGTGCGGGACTAGCGCACGGGGAGCTGTTTTTT. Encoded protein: CSAGLAHGELFF.

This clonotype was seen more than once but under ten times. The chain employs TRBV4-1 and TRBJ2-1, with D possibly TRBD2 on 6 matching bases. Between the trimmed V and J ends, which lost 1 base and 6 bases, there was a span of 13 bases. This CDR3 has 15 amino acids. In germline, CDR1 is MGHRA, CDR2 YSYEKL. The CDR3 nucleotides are TGCGCCAGCAGCCAAGGGCGGCGGGGCCGCAATGAGCAGTTCTTC. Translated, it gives CASSQGRRGRNEQFF.

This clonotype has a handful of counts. The CDR3: CSARSPGQGWYEQYF. The DNA for the CDR3 is TGCAGTGCTAGATCACCGGGACAGGGGTGGTACGAGCAGTACTTC. The gene calls are TRBV20-1 and TRBJ2-7, with 10 positions matching TRBD1. This CDR3 has 15 residues. The germline V gene has CDR1 DFQATT and CDR2 SNEGSKA (reference sequence). Trimming cost V 2 bases and J 4 bases; bases outside gene matches: 8.

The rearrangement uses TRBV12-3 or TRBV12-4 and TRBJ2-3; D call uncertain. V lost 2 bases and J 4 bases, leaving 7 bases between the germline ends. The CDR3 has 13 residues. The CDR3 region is CASSLLEADTQYF. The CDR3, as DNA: TGTGCCAGCAGTTTATTAGAGGCAGATACGCAGTATTTT.

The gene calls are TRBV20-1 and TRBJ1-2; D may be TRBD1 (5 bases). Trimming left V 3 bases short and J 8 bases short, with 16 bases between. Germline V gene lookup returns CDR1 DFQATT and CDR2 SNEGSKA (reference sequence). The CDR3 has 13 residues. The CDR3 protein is CSASQTGFGGYTF. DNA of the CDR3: TGCAGTGCTAGCCAAACAGGATTTGGGGGCTACACCTTC.

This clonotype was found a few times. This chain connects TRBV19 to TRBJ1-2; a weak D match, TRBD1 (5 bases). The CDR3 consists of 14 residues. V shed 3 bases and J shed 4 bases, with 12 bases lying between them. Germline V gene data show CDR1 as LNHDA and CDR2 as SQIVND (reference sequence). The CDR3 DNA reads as TGTGCCAGTAGTATTCAGGGAGTAGTCTATGGCTACACCTTC. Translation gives CASSIQGVVYGYTF.

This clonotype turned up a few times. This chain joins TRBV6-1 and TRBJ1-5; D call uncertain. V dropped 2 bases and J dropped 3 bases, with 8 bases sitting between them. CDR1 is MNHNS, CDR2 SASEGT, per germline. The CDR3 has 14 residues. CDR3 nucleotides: TGTGCCAGCAGTGAACAGGCCGACAATCAGCCCCAGCATTTT. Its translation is CASSEQADNQPQHF.

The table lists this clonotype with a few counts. The CDR3 nucleotides read TGCGCCAGCAGCGGACCGGACAGGGGCGAGACCCAGTACTTC. It specifies CASSGPDRGETQYF. The chain links TRBV5-1 to TRBJ2-5; TRBD1 aligns across 9 bases. The germline CDR1 and CDR2 sequences are SGHRS and YFSETQ. This CDR3 has 14 residues. V lost 4 bases to trimming and J lost 5 bases; unmatched junction nucleotides: 6.

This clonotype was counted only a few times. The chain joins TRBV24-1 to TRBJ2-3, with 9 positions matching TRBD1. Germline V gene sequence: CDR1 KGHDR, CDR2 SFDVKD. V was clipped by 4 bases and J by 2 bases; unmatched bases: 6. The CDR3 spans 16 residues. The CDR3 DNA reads TGTGCCACCAGTGACTCTGGGACAGGGAACACAGATACGCAGTATTTT. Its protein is CATSDSGTGNTDTQYF.

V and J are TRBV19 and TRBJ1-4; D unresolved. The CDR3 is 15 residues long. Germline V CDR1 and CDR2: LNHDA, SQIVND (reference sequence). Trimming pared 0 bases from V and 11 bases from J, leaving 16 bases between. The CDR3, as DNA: TGTGCCAGTAGTATAGATCCACAGTCAGTTGACAAACTGTTTTTT. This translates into CASSIDPQSVDKLFF. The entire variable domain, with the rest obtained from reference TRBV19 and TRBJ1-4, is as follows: DGGITQSPKYLFRKEGQNVTLSCEQNLNHDAMYWYRQDPGQGLRLIYYSQIVNDFQKGDIAEGYSVSREKKESFPLTVTSAQKNPTAFYLCASSIDPQSVDKLFFGSGTQLSVL.

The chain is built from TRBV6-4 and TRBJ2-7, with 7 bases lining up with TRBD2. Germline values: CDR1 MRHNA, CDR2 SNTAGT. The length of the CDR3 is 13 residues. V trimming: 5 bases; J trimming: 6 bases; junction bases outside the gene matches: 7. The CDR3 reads CASSLERGGEQYF. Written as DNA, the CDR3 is TGTGCCAGCAGTCTCGAGCGGGGCGGCGAGCAGTACTTC.

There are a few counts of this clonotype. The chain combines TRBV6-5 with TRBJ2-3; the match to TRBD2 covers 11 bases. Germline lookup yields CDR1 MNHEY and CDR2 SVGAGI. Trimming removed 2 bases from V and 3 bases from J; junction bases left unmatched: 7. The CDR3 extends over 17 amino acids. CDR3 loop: CASSYGRGLAATDTQYF. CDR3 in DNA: TGTGCCAGCAGTTACGGCCGGGGACTAGCGGCAACAGATACGCAGTATTTT.

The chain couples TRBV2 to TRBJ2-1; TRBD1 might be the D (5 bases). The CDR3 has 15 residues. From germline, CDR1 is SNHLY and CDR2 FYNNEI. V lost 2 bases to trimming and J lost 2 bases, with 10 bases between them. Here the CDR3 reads CASSERGATYNEQFF. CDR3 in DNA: TGTGCCAGCAGTGAAAGGGGCGCGACCTACAATGAGCAGTTCTTC. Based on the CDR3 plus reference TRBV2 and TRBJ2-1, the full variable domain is EPEVTQTPSHQVTQMGQEVILRCVPISNHLYFYWYRQILGQKVEFLVSFYNNEISEKSEIFDDQFSVERPDGSNFTLKIRSTKLEDSAMYFCASSERGATYNEQFFGPGTRLTVL.

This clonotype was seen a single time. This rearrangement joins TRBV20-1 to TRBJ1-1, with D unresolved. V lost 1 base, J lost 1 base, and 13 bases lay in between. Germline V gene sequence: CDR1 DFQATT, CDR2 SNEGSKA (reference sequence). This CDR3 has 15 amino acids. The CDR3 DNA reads TGCAGTGCTAGAGCGTTAGGCGATCGGAACACTGAAGCTTTCTTT. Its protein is CSARALGDRNTEAFF.